This T cell receptor beta chain was sequenced during a study of liver allograft versus peripheral blood T cells. Study in general: Peripheral blood of the recipients supplied T cell receptor repertoires that were compared with those in transplanted livers.

The study, taken as a whole, reports: Reported data describe T cell receptor repertoires within liver allografts as differing from those in peripheral blood.

Turning to this clonotype: Its antigen remains unknown.

MiXCR was run by TCRdb on the reads, yielding one entry per CDR3 protein. The data show about 14,000 distinct CDR3 sequences, 20% to 25% seen once. The receptor's source is a human patient who had a liver transplant. Some T cells may have come from the graft donor.

CDR3 region: CASSEGRSSYNSPLHF. CDR3 nucleotide sequence: TGTGCCAGCAGCGAAGGACGGAGCTCCTATAATTCACCCCTCCACTTT. This sequence joins TRBV5-5 and TRBJ1-6; D not resolved. V was clipped by 4 bases and J by 0 bases, with 11 bases between them. Germline CDR1 and CDR2: SGHKS and YYEKEE (reference sequence). The CDR3 has 16 amino acids.